This T cell receptor beta chain was sequenced for a study of shared clonotypes between healthy human individuals. Study-wide findings and caveats: Limited genetic and exposure-history diversity came from having few donors.

This table comes from immunoSEQ multiplex PCR, and its TCRdb copy is limited to in-frame clones, with some not included. The table shows over 2,000,000 clones, with about 93% occurring only once. In the naive CD8 group, cells lacked CD45RO and were positively selected for CCR7, so terminally differentiated effector memory CD45RA+ cells were left out. Notes on this clone: Its antigen is not identified.

Sequencing was done on a sample of naive CD8+ T cells from PBMCs. This TCR was sampled from a man between 18 and 35 years old in good health. Some clones in this sample may be carry-over from other donors' samples.

The CDR3 DNA sequence: TGTGCCAGCAGTGACGCCCCCGCCTCATATCGGAACACCATATATTTT. It specifies CASSDAPASYRNTIYF. This sequence joins TRBV6-1 and TRBJ1-3; D not resolved. Germline CDR1 is MNHNS and CDR2 is SASEGT. With 3 bases removed from V and 7 bases from J, the gap between germline ends came to 19 bases. The length of the CDR3 is 16 residues.